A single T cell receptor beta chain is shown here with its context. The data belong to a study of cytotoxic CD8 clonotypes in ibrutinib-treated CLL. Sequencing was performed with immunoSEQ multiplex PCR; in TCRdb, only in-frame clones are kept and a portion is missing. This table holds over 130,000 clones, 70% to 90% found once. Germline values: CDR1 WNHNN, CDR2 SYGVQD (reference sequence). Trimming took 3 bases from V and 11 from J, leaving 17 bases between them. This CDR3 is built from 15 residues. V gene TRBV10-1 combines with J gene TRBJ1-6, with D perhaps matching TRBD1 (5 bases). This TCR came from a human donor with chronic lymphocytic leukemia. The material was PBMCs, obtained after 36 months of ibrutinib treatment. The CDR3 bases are TGCGCCAGCAGTGAAGGGAAGGGGCGAATGCCACCCCTCCACTTT. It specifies CASSEGKGRMPPLHF.